A single TCR beta chain is shown here with its context. The data originate from a study of blood T cells in healthy people across ages. Germline V gives CDR1 LGHNT, CDR2 FRNRAP. V lost 4 bases to trimming and J lost 7 bases; unmatched junction nucleotides: 9. CDR3 size: 16 residues. The authors ran a second PCR of about 6 to 11 cycles using a sample-barcoded 5' primer and a J-beta primer mix. Each cDNA was tagged by a template-switch adaptor containing 12 random nucleotides. Each single sample gave us at least 2.5 million CDR3-containing paired-end reads. TCRdb used MiXCR to reprocess the 5' RACE reads, holding one entry per CDR3 protein. In the table there are some 1,800,000 distinct CDR3 sequences, approximately 39% of which are singletons.

Sample: blood. The clonotype originates from a human donor in good health. This chain uses TRBV12-5 with TRBJ2-1, with 11 positions matching TRBD1. Written as DNA, the CDR3 is TGTGCTAGTGGTTCTATCGTGGACAGGGGGCTTAATGAGCAGTTCTTC. It encodes CASGSIVDRGLNEQFF.